Listed below are T cell receptor beta chains from one sample, sequenced in a study of cytomegalovirus exposure and HLA in healthy donors. Method: immunoSEQ multiplex PCR; TCRdb's copy keeps in-frame clones and lacks some. Among about 94,000 clones, around 76% were seen once, and the ten largest hold roughly 7%. Input material: PBMCs. The receptors derive from a man aged 35 to 55 in good health and CMV-seropositive. The CDR3 runs from the conserved cysteine through the conserved F or W. D genes are given only for firm matches. Clone size appears in some rows only: once, few, many, or a class for an expanded clone.

j_call: TRBJ1-3
cdr3_length: 16
d_call: .
clone_size: .
v_call: TRBV11-2
cdr3_aa: CASSLRVYSSGNTIYF
cdr3_nt: TGTGCCAGCAGCTTACGGGTATACTCGTCTGGAAACACCATATATTTT

j_call: TRBJ2-1
cdr3_length: 16
d_call: TRBD1
clone_size: .
v_call: TRBV7-2
cdr3_aa: CASSRTGASSYNEQFF
cdr3_nt: TGTGCCAGCAGCCGGACAGGGGCTAGCTCCTACAATGAGCAGTTCTTC

j_call: TRBJ2-2
cdr3_length: 14
d_call: .
clone_size: few
v_call: TRBV2
cdr3_aa: CASRRTANTGELFF
cdr3_nt: TGTGCCAGCAGACGGACAGCCAACACCGGGGAGCTGTTTTTT

j_call: TRBJ2-5
cdr3_length: 13
d_call: TRBD1
clone_size: .
v_call: TRBV5-1
cdr3_aa: CASSSDRGETQYF
cdr3_nt: TGCGCCAGCAGCTCGGACAGGGGAGAGACCCAGTACTTC

j_call: TRBJ2-1
cdr3_length: 15
d_call: TRBD2
clone_size: .
v_call: TRBV28
cdr3_aa: CAGSRSGSGKDEQFF
cdr3_nt: TGTGCCGGCAGTCGTAGCGGGAGTGGTAAAGATGAGCAGTTCTTC

j_call: TRBJ2-5
cdr3_length: 13
d_call: .
clone_size: once
v_call: TRBV9
cdr3_aa: CASSVEEFETQYF
cdr3_nt: TGTGCCAGCAGCGTAGAGGAGTTTGAGACCCAGTACTTC

j_call: TRBJ2-7
cdr3_length: 13
d_call: .
clone_size: few
v_call: TRBV6-5
cdr3_aa: CASSYPGAHEQYF
cdr3_nt: TGTGCCAGCAGTTACCCTGGGGCCCACGAGCAGTACTTC

j_call: TRBJ2-7
cdr3_length: 16
d_call: TRBD1
clone_size: once
v_call: TRBV5-6
cdr3_aa: CASSPFSGTENYEQYF
cdr3_nt: TGTGCCAGCAGCCCATTCTCCGGGACAGAGAACTACGAGCAGTACTTC

j_call: TRBJ1-2
cdr3_length: 14
d_call: TRBD1
clone_size: once
v_call: TRBV5-4
cdr3_aa: CASSRQGRNYGYTF
cdr3_nt: TGTGCCAGCAGCCGACAGGGGCGTAACTATGGCTACACCTTC

j_call: TRBJ2-7
cdr3_length: 12
d_call: .
clone_size: .
v_call: TRBV28
cdr3_aa: CASSFEGRTYTF
cdr3_nt: TGTGCCAGCAGCTTCGAGGGAAGGACGTATACCTTC

j_call: TRBJ2-1
cdr3_length: 16
d_call: TRBD2
clone_size: .
v_call: TRBV6-4
cdr3_aa: CASSEVAGRGGNEQFF
cdr3_nt: TGTGCCAGCAGTGAGGTCGCCGGGAGGGGTGGGAATGAGCAGTTCTTC

j_call: TRBJ2-7
cdr3_length: 14
d_call: TRBD1
clone_size: .
v_call: TRBV11-2
cdr3_aa: CASSLGTGTYEQYF
cdr3_nt: TGTGCCAGCAGCTTAGGGACAGGGACCTACGAGCAGTACTTC

j_call: TRBJ1-5
cdr3_length: 13
d_call: TRBD1
clone_size: .
v_call: TRBV29-1
cdr3_aa: CSVTETGLGPQHF
cdr3_nt: TGCAGCGTGACCGAGACAGGGCTGGGGCCCCAGCATTTT

j_call: TRBJ2-1
cdr3_length: 14
d_call: .
clone_size: .
v_call: TRBV29-1
cdr3_aa: CSVSYSGRYNEQFF
cdr3_nt: TGCAGCGTTTCCTACAGTGGAAGGTACAATGAGCAGTTCTTC

j_call: TRBJ2-5
cdr3_length: 12
d_call: .
clone_size: .
v_call: TRBV2
cdr3_aa: CASKGPQETQYF
cdr3_nt: TGTGCCAGCAAGGGGCCCCAAGAGACCCAGTACTTC

j_call: TRBJ2-5
cdr3_length: 14
d_call: .
clone_size: .
v_call: TRBV5-4
cdr3_aa: CASSVGGTQETQYF
cdr3_nt: TGTGCCAGCAGTGTCGGAGGTACCCAAGAGACCCAGTACTTC

j_call: TRBJ2-7
cdr3_length: 17
d_call: TRBD2
clone_size: .
v_call: TRBV11-2
cdr3_aa: CASSSFYPGTSTYEQYF
cdr3_nt: TGTGCCAGCAGCTCATTCTATCCCGGGACTAGCACGTACGAGCAGTACTTC